The next 28 T cell receptor beta chains were all read from a single sample in a study of blood T cell repertoires in COVID-19. Only in-frame clones appear in the TCRdb table, and some are missing; sequencing was by immunoSEQ multiplex PCR. Of roughly 240,000 clones listed, approximately 85% were seen once; the top ten hold approximately 6.2%. Sequenced input: peripheral blood. The receptors come from a woman older than 75 with COVID-19, enrolled during active disease.

The chain has TRBV2 and TRBJ1-6, with D maybe TRBD1 (6 bases). From germline, CDR1 is SNHLY and CDR2 FYNNEI. This CDR3 has 14 amino acids. V lost 5 bases, J lost 6 bases, and 11 bases lay in between. CDR3: CASSLDRVNSPLHF. CDR3 sequence (DNA): TGTGCCAGCAGTTTGGACAGAGTTAATTCACCCCTCCACTTT.

The chain combines TRBV2 with TRBJ2-5; no clear D gene. The germline V gene has CDR1 SNHLY and CDR2 FYNNEI. CDR3 length: 15 residues. V lost 0 bases, J lost 1 base, and 9 bases lay in between. CDR3 coding DNA: TGTGCCAGCAGTGAAGCGCGAAGTCCCCAAGAGACCCAGTACTTC. Translated, it gives CASSEARSPQETQYF.

The J gene is TRBJ1-1, the V gene TRBV7-2; D is perhaps TRBD1 (6 bases). The CDR3 is 14 residues long. Germline V lookup: CDR1 SGHTA, CDR2 FQGNSA. V was shortened by 2 bases and J by 3 bases, with 10 bases between the two germline ends. The CDR3 is CASSLQGFDTEAFF. CDR3 nucleotide sequence: TGTGCCAGCAGCTTACAGGGGTTTGACACTGAAGCTTTCTTT.

This chain joins TRBV6-2 or TRBV6-3 and TRBJ2-1; 10 bases match TRBD2. The J segment lost 7 bases and the V segment lost 2 bases, leaving 5 bases of the junction unmatched. Germline CDR1 MNHEY, CDR2 SVGEGT. The CDR3 runs to 15 residues. Written as DNA, the CDR3 is TGTGCCAGCAGTTACGGGACTAGCGTTCGGAATGAGCAGTTCTTC. Encoded protein: CASSYGTSVRNEQFF.

The rearrangement uses TRBV9 and TRBJ2-6; D not resolved. V was trimmed by 0 bases and J by 0 bases, leaving 4 bases between them. The CDR3 loop spans 15 amino acids. Germline V gene lookup returns CDR1 SGDLS and CDR2 YYNGEE. The CDR3 loop is CASSVEYSGANVLTF. CDR3 nucleotide sequence: TGTGCCAGCAGCGTAGAATACTCTGGGGCCAACGTCCTGACTTTC.

This clone has a single count. J is TRBJ1-2 and V is TRBV19; 7 bases are a match to TRBD1. V dropped 5 bases and J dropped 8; count of bases not matched to a gene: 11. This CDR3 region has 14 residues. CDR1 is LNHDA and CDR2 is SQIVND in the germline V gene (reference sequence). This CDR3 is CASSGPGQPRGYTF. As DNA, the CDR3 is TGTGCCAGTAGTGGCCCGGGACAGCCCAGGGGCTACACCTTC.

This clone was seen a few times. The V and J genes are TRBV6-6 and TRBJ2-5; 9 nucleotides line up with TRBD2. The germline gives CDR1 MNHNY, CDR2 SVGAGI (reference sequence). The CDR3 consists of 13 residues. The ends lost 3 bases at V and 9 bases at J; junction bases unmatched: 5. In DNA, the CDR3 is TGTGCCAGCAGTTATAGGCGGGAGGGGGCCCAGTACTTC. Translation gives CASSYRREGAQYF.

The CDR3 spells CASIPPKGAVYGYTF. The CDR3 region has the DNA TGTGCCAGCATCCCCCCCAAGGGGGCGGTCTATGGCTACACCTTC. The chain has TRBV28 and TRBJ1-2, with 7 bases matching TRBD1. The CDR3 is made up of 15 amino acids. The V segment lost 7 bases and the J segment 4 bases; nucleotides outside the gene matches: 12. The germline gives CDR1 MDHEN, CDR2 SYDVKM.

In its sample, this clone was seen a few times. This chain joins TRBV30 and TRBJ1-6, with 8 nucleotides matching TRBD1. V lost 2 bases and J lost 6; bases outside the gene matches: 9. Germline V lookup: CDR1 GTSNPN, CDR2 SVGIG (reference sequence). CDR3 length equals 16 residues. CDR3: CAWSPTFQGANSPLHF. CDR3 in DNA: TGTGCCTGGAGTCCTACCTTTCAGGGGGCTAATTCACCCCTCCACTTT.

CDR3 loop: CASSYGGTGVNYGYTF. The CDR3 DNA is TGTGCCAGCAGTTACGGGGGGACAGGGGTTAACTATGGCTACACCTTC. V usage is TRBV6-5 and J usage is TRBJ1-2, with 10 positions matching TRBD1. Losses at the gene ends were 2 bases for V and 1 base for J; bases not matched to a gene: 4. Germline CDR1 is MNHEY and CDR2 is SVGAGI. The CDR3 loop spans 16 amino acids.

This clone has a single count. V usage is TRBV27 and J usage is TRBJ2-3; D may be TRBD2 (6 bases). The V and J ends lost 2 bases and 3 bases respectively, with 6 bases between them. The V gene's germline CDR1 is MNHEY and CDR2 SMNVEV (reference sequence). This CDR3 is 13 amino acids long. CDR3 loop: CASSLGRTDTQYF. CDR3 bases: TGTGCCAGCAGTTTAGGGAGGACAGATACGCAGTATTTT.

This rearrangement joins TRBV29-1 to TRBJ1-2, with TRBD1 matching over 7 bases. Per germline, CDR1 SQVTM and CDR2 ANQGSEA. Trimming at V came to 8 bases and at J to 5 bases, leaving 8 bases not matched to a gene. The CDR3 consists of 12 residues. CDR3 sequence: CSFTGASYGYTF. CDR3 in DNA: TGCAGCTTTACAGGGGCATCGTATGGCTACACCTTC.

The chain employs TRBV19 and TRBJ2-1; TRBD2 matches at 10 bases. The CDR3 totals 15 residues. The V gene's germline CDR1 is LNHDA and CDR2 SQIVND (reference sequence). The junction had 5 bases not matched to a gene; V was cut back by 5 bases and J by 4 bases. CDR3 sequence (DNA): TGTGCCAGTAGTTCCAGCGGGGGGGGTTACAATGAGCAGTTCTTC. Residues: CASSSSGGGYNEQFF.

The rearrangement joins TRBV7-9 to TRBJ1-2, with 8 nucleotides matching TRBD1. In germline, CDR1 is SEHNR, CDR2 FQNEAQ (reference sequence). Unmatched junction bases numbered 3, after V lost 5 bases and J lost 7 bases. The CDR3 loop spans 12 amino acids. Written as DNA, the CDR3 is TGTGCCAGCAGCACCGGACAGGGTGGCTACACCTTC. This encodes CASSTGQGGYTF.

The chain has TRBV28 and TRBJ1-5; D ambiguous. CDR3 length equals 12 residues. V was pared by 3 bases and J by 4 bases, with 4 bases between. Germline CDR1 and CDR2: MDHEN and SYDVKM. Here the CDR3 DNA reads TGTGCCAGCAGTTTTCCAAATCAGCCCCAGCATTTT. As protein: CASSFPNQPQHF.

The chain carries TRBV27 and TRBJ1-1, with a weak D call TRBD1 (5 bases). The CDR3 has 14 amino acids. V gave up 6 bases and J gave up 3 bases, with 14 bases separating them. Germline V lookup: CDR1 MNHEY, CDR2 SMNVEV (reference sequence). CDR3: CASRSDSFHTEAFF. In nucleotides, the CDR3 is TGTGCCAGCAGGTCAGACAGCTTCCACACTGAAGCTTTCTTT.

In the case of this clone: The same CDR3 is also encoded by other DNA sequences in this sample. The V and J genes are TRBV2 and TRBJ1-1; 8 bases are shared with TRBD1. J lost 0 bases, V lost 7 bases, and 4 bases had no gene match. The germline gives CDR1 SNHLY, CDR2 FYNNEI. CDR3 length equals 14 residues. Here the CDR3 reads CASTGGSMNTEAFF. In DNA form, the CDR3 reads TGTGCCAGCACAGGGGGCTCGATGAACACTGAAGCTTTCTTT. The full variable domain, with the rest looked up from reference TRBV2 and TRBJ1-1, is EPEVTQTPSHQVTQMGQEVILRCVPISNHLYFYWYRQILGQKVEFLVSFYNNEISEKSEIFDDQFSVERPDGSNFTLKIRSTKLEDSAMYFCASTGGSMNTEAFFGQGTRLTVV.

This chain links TRBV10-2 with TRBJ2-1, with 7 bases lining up with TRBD2. The V segment lost 3 bases and the J segment 0 bases; nucleotides outside the gene matches: 5. The CDR3 is 16 amino acids. Germline V lookup: CDR1 WSHSY, CDR2 SAAADI. CDR3 amino acids: CASSDFGGSSYNEQFF. In nucleotides, the CDR3 is TGCGCCAGCAGTGATTTCGGGGGGAGCTCCTACAATGAGCAGTTCTTC.

The CDR3 sequence: CASSWVGLGSTYEQYF. CDR3 nucleotides: TGTGCCAGCAGTTGGGTCGGACTGGGGTCCACCTACGAGCAGTACTTC. The chain links TRBV28 to TRBJ2-7; D may be TRBD2 (5 bases). The V and J ends lost 4 bases and 2 bases respectively, with 18 bases between them. Germline CDR1 MDHEN, CDR2 SYDVKM. CDR3 size: 16 residues.

The genes are TRBV19 and TRBJ1-3; 7 bases map to TRBD1. The CDR3 is 15 amino acids. Germline CDR1 reads LNHDA; CDR2 reads SQIVND (reference sequence). V gave up 6 bases and J gave up 0 bases; unmatched junction bases: 5. The CDR3: CASRDAGGSGNTIYF. CDR3 bases: TGTGCCAGTAGAGACGCAGGGGGCTCTGGAAACACCATATATTTT.

The chain combines TRBV19 with TRBJ2-3, with 7 bases lining up with TRBD1. CDR1 and CDR2 from the germline V gene are LNHDA and SQIVND (reference sequence). This CDR3 is 14 amino acids long. The junction had 9 bases not matched to a gene; V was cut back by 10 bases and J by 2 bases. The DNA of the CDR3 is TGTGCCACTACGGACAGGCCATACACAGATACGCAGTATTTT. It specifies CATTDRPYTDTQYF.

The V call is TRBV7-3, the J call TRBJ2-2; possibly TRBD1 for D (6 bases). V lost 5 bases and J lost 2, with 9 bases in between. CDR1 and CDR2 from the germline V gene are SGHTA and FQGTGA. There are 14 residues in the CDR3. The CDR3 DNA sequence: TGTGCCAGCAGCCGGGACATTAACACCGGGGAGCTGTTTTTT. Residues: CASSRDINTGELFF. The full variable domain, rest sourced from reference TRBV7-3 and TRBJ2-2, is GAGVSQTPSNKVTEKGKYVELRCDPISGHTALYWYRQSLGQGPEFLIYFQGTGAADDSGLPNDRFFAVRPEGSVSTLKIQRTERGDSAVYLCASSRDINTGELFFGEGSRLTVL.

This sequence joins TRBV5-5 and TRBJ2-3; D is uncertain. This CDR3 is 16 amino acids long. V lost 2 bases and J lost 2, with 15 bases in between. Per the germline V gene, CDR1 is SGHKS and CDR2 is YYEKEE (reference sequence). Here the CDR3 reads CASSLPAAAFTDTQYF. The CDR3 nucleotides read TGTGCCAGCAGCTTACCCGCGGCAGCATTCACAGATACGCAGTATTTT.

The chain couples TRBV5-1 to TRBJ1-5; 7 nucleotides agree with TRBD1. After removal of 4 bases from V and 4 bases from J, the junction contained 5 bases not matched to a gene. This CDR3 region has 14 residues. From germline, CDR1 is SGHRS and CDR2 YFSETQ. The CDR3 region has the DNA TGCGCCAGCAGCCGGGACAGCCTAAATCAGCCCCAGCATTTT. Translation: CASSRDSLNQPQHF.

The chain uses TRBV2 and TRBJ1-5; D ambiguous. The CDR3 is 13 residues long. V was cut by 5 bases and J by 3 bases, with 8 bases left in between. CDR1 and CDR2 from the germline V gene are SNHLY and FYNNEI. The CDR3 loop is CASSYTDNQPQHF. The DNA for the CDR3 is TGTGCCAGCAGTTACACAGACAATCAGCCCCAGCATTTT. The whole variable domain, remainder taken from reference TRBV2 and TRBJ1-5, is EPEVTQTPSHQVTQMGQEVILRCVPISNHLYFYWYRQILGQKVEFLVSFYNNEISEKSEIFDDQFSVERPDGSNFTLKIRSTKLEDSAMYFCASSYTDNQPQHFGDGTRLSIL.

This clone was seen a few times. This rearrangement joins TRBV7-9 to TRBJ2-5, with D maybe TRBD2 (5 bases). CDR3 size: 15 residues. Germline lookup yields CDR1 SEHNR and CDR2 FQNEAQ (reference sequence). Trimming removed 6 bases at V and 2 bases at J, with 16 bases between. CDR3 sequence: CASSFGVGVQETQYF. Written as DNA, the CDR3 is TGTGCCAGCAGTTTCGGGGTTGGGGTACAAGAGACCCAGTACTTC. The variable domain in full, completed from reference TRBV7-9 and TRBJ2-5, reads DTGVSQNPRHKITKRGQNVTFRCDPISEHNRLYWYRQTLGQGPEFLTYFQNEAQLEKSRLLSDRFSAERPKGSFSTLEIQRTEQGDSAMYLCASSFGVGVQETQYFGPGTRLLVL.

This chain uses TRBV19 with TRBJ1-5, with D maybe TRBD1 (6 bases). The V end was cut by 3 bases, the J end by 5 bases, with 23 bases between. In germline, CDR1 is LNHDA, CDR2 SQIVND (reference sequence). The CDR3 runs 18 residues. The chain's CDR3 is CASSIAGASFQEYQPQHF. As DNA, the CDR3 is TGTGCCAGTAGTATTGCGGGGGCCAGCTTCCAAGAGTATCAGCCCCAGCATTTT.

CDR3 DNA sequence: TGCGCCAGCAGTCAATCGTACCATGGGGCTAGCGGGGGGGATAGCACAGATACGCAGTATTTT. Its protein product is CASSQSYHGASGGDSTDTQYF. The genes are TRBV23-1 and TRBJ2-3, with 12 positions matching TRBD2. TRBV23-1 is an ORF for which the function is uncertain. CDR3 length: 21 residues. V lost 0 bases and J lost 0; bases outside the gene matches: 13.